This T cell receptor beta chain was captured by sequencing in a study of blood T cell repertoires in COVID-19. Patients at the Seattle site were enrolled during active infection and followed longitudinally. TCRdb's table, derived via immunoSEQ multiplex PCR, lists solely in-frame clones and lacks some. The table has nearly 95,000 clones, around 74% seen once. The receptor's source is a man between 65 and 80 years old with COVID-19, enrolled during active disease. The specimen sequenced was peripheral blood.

The CDR3: CASSQATGFRTEAFF. For the CDR3, the DNA is TGTGCCAGCTCACAAGCGACAGGGTTTAGGACTGAAGCTTTCTTT. The genes are TRBV18 and TRBJ1-1, with TRBD1 identical over 7 bases. Per germline, CDR1 KGHSH and CDR2 LQKENI. The CDR3 loop spans 15 amino acids. J lost 5 bases, V lost 4 bases, and 10 bases had no gene match.